This T cell receptor (beta chain) was observed in a study of post-analysis software for immune sequencing data. Study-wide points: Co-batched samples clustered tightly together by F measure. Multiple sclerosis patients had significantly lower normalized Chao1 diversity than controls.

Each TCR beta cDNA library carried unique molecular identifiers. TCRdb redid the calling of the PCR reads with MiXCR, one entry per CDR3 protein. The sample records 750,000 to 900,000 distinct CDR3 sequences, around 42% being singletons. There are a few counts of this clonotype. Its antigen remains unknown. The clonotype comes from a girl aged 10-17 years with multiple sclerosis. Sequencing was performed on blood.

The CDR3 protein is CASSLQLAAYNEQFF. In DNA, the CDR3 is TGCGCCAGCAGCTTGCAACTAGCAGCTTACAATGAGCAGTTCTTC. The chain carries TRBV5-1 and TRBJ2-1; D is perhaps TRBD2 (6 bases). The CDR3 length is 15 residues. Germline V CDR1 and CDR2: SGHRS, YFSETQ. V dropped 1 base and J dropped 4 bases, with 12 bases sitting between them. The complete variable domain, with remaining parts taken from reference TRBV5-1 and TRBJ2-1, reads KAGVTQTPRYLIKTRGQQVTLSCSPISGHRSVSWYQQTPGQGLQFLFEYFSETQRNKGNFPGRFSGRQFSNSRSEMNVSTLELGDSALYLCASSLQLAAYNEQFFGPGTRLTVL.